These T cell receptor beta chains were read from a single sample in a study of blood T cell repertoires in COVID-19. Sequencing used immunoSEQ multiplex PCR; TCRdb keeps in-frame clones, though not all of them. The repertoire includes 150,000 to 200,000 clones, approximately 88% of them detected once, and approximately 7% sits in the top ten. The sequenced sample consisted of peripheral blood. The receptors derive from a man in his forties or fifties with acute or convalescent COVID-19. Each CDR3 is given with its conserved first and last residue. D genes are given only for firm matches. For some rows the clone size is stated as once, few or many, or as a class when expanded; others skip it.

>TRBV7-2|TRBJ1-1|-|TRBD1
CASRPRTGVPEAFF
TGTGCCAGCAGACCGAGGACAGGGGTTCCTGAAGCTTTCTTT
>TRBV6-7|TRBJ2-5|-|TRBD2
CASSLWASGGRETQYF
TGTGCCAGCAGTCTTTGGGCTAGCGGGGGCCGAGAGACCCAGTACTTC
>TRBV3-1/TRBV3-2|TRBJ1-2|-|TRBD1
CASSMGQNYGYTF
TGTGCCAGCAGCATGGGACAGAACTATGGCTACACCTTC
>TRBV19|TRBJ2-3|once|TRBD2
CASGSGGRYTDTQYF
TGTGCCAGTGGAAGCGGGGGCAGATATACAGATACGCAGTATTTT
>TRBV27|TRBJ1-2|-|-
CASSLSANVIYGYTF
TGTGCCAGCAGTTTATCAGCAAACGTTATTTACGGCTACACCTTC
>TRBV7-9|TRBJ2-1|-|-
CASSPLPGSPTYNEQFF
TGTGCCAGCAGCCCTCTCCCAGGGTCCCCCACTTACAATGAGCAGTTCTTC
>TRBV9|TRBJ1-1|-|-
CASSGETATEAFF
TGTGCCAGCAGCGGGGAGACCGCCACTGAAGCTTTCTTT
>TRBV6-5|TRBJ1-1|-|-
CASSLTGNTEAFF
TGTGCCAGCAGCCTTACAGGGAACACTGAAGCTTTCTTT
>TRBV9|TRBJ2-1|-|TRBD1
CASSVEGASPYNEQFF
TGTGCCAGCAGCGTAGAGGGGGCTTCTCCCTACAATGAGCAGTTCTTC
>TRBV5-1|TRBJ1-1|-|-
CASSLLLTGQGTEAFF
TGCGCCAGCAGCCTCCTACTTACAGGGCAGGGGACTGAAGCTTTCTTT
>TRBV5-1|TRBJ1-2|-|-
CASSPQGRSGYTF
TGCGCCAGCAGTCCCCAGGGGAGAAGTGGCTACACCTTC
>TRBV6-5|TRBJ2-5|-|-
CASGVTGHTQETQYF
TGTGCCAGCGGAGTGACGGGACACACTCAAGAGACCCAGTACTTC
>TRBV18|TRBJ2-7|-|-
CASSPHRGGGYEQYF
TGTGCCAGCTCACCACACCGGGGAGGGGGCTACGAGCAGTACTTC
>TRBV28|TRBJ2-7|once|-
CASSLMTQGSYEQYF
TGTGCCAGCAGTTTAATGACACAGGGCTCCTACGAGCAGTACTTC
>TRBV3-1/TRBV3-2|TRBJ2-1|once|-
CASSLSPGEVPYNEQFF
TGTGCCAGCAGCCTTTCTCCAGGGGAAGTTCCCTACAATGAGCAGTTCTTC
>TRBV30|TRBJ2-7|-|-
CAVGGTQLSYEQYF
TGTGCCGTGGGTGGGACTCAACTTTCCTACGAGCAGTACTTC
>TRBV5-1|TRBJ1-4|-|TRBD1
CASSRTGQGAGEKLFF
TGCGCCAGCAGCCGAACCGGACAGGGGGCTGGTGAAAAACTGTTTTTT
>TRBV7-3|TRBJ2-3|once|-
CASSLGPDDTDTQYF
TGTGCCAGCAGCTTAGGGCCAGATGACACAGATACGCAGTATTTT
>TRBV12-3/TRBV12-4|TRBJ1-2|-|TRBD1
CASSASGTGAGTF
TGTGCCAGCAGTGCATCCGGGACAGGGGCCGGCACCTTC
>TRBV2|TRBJ2-3|-|-
CASSEMVRGTDTQYF
TGTGCCAGCAGTGAAATGGTCCGGGGCACAGATACGCAGTATTTT
>TRBV16|TRBJ2-5|-|-
CASSQSPVQETQYF
TGTGCCAGCAGCCAATCACCGGTCCAAGAGACCCAGTACTTC
>TRBV30|TRBJ2-7|-|TRBD1
CAWSAGTGAYEQYF
TGTGCCTGGAGCGCCGGGACAGGAGCCTACGAGCAGTACTTC
>TRBV10-3|TRBJ1-6|-|TRBD1
CAISRTGGAPNSPLHF
TGTGCCATCAGTCGGACAGGGGGCGCCCCGAATTCACCCCTCCACTTT
>TRBV28|TRBJ1-1|few|-
CASSVPQIALQMNTEAFF
TGTGCCAGCAGTGTACCCCAGATTGCCCTGCAAATGAACACTGAAGCTTTCTTT
>TRBV30|TRBJ2-7|-|-
CAWSGGTGLSEQYF
TGTGCCTGGAGTGGGGGGACGGGACTCTCGGAGCAGTACTTC
>TRBV27|TRBJ1-1|-|TRBD1
CASSIRGGNTEAFF
TGTGCCAGCAGTATACGAGGGGGCAACACTGAAGCTTTCTTT
>TRBV7-6|TRBJ1-1|-|TRBD1
CASSLAGAGGFTEAFF
TGTGCCAGCAGCTTAGCTGGGGCAGGGGGTTTCACTGAAGCTTTCTTT
>TRBV30|TRBJ1-1|-|-
CAWRTPGQNTEAFF
TGTGCCTGGAGGACCCCGGGACAAAACACTGAAGCTTTCTTT
>TRBV7-2|TRBJ2-4|-|TRBD2
CASSWIAGEGNIQYF
TGTGCCAGCAGCTGGATAGCGGGGGAGGGAAACATTCAGTACTTC
>TRBV5-8|TRBJ1-5|-|-
CASSFGGSGNQPQHF
TGTGCCAGCAGCTTTGGCGGCAGTGGCAATCAGCCCCAGCATTTT
>TRBV4-1|TRBJ2-7|-|-
CASSHGTGAGYEQYF
TGCGCCAGCAGCCACGGAACAGGGGCGGGATACGAGCAGTACTTC
>TRBV15|TRBJ1-5|once|-
CARGTDYSNQPQHF
TGTGCTCGGGGAACCGACTATAGCAATCAGCCCCAGCATTTT
>TRBV4-3|TRBJ2-1|once|-
CASSQDLGSRGGVEQFF
TGCGCCAGCAGCCAAGATCTCGGCTCTAGGGGAGGTGTTGAGCAGTTCTTC
>TRBV5-8|TRBJ2-7|-|TRBD2
CASSYAGTTYEQYF
TGTGCCAGCAGCTACGCCGGGACTACCTACGAGCAGTACTTC
>TRBV28|TRBJ1-2|-|-
CASSSGIGYTF
TGTGCCAGCAGTTCAGGAATCGGCTACACCTTC
>TRBV5-4|TRBJ2-7|-|TRBD1
CASSPTDRGPHEQYF
TGTGCCAGCAGCCCCACGGACAGGGGGCCCCACGAGCAGTACTTC
>TRBV11-2|TRBJ2-7|-|TRBD2
CASSLDGGGAVYEQYF
TGTGCCAGCAGCTTAGATGGCGGGGGGGCGGTCTACGAGCAGTACTTC
>TRBV6-5|TRBJ1-5|-|TRBD1
CASSRDRRWEPQHF
TGTGCCAGCAGTAGGGACAGACGGTGGGAGCCCCAGCATTTT
>TRBV5-1|TRBJ2-7|-|TRBD1
CASSLATGGYEQYF
TGCGCCAGCAGCTTGGCCACAGGGGGGTACGAGCAGTACTTC
>TRBV25-1|TRBJ1-1|-|TRBD1
CASSDPSGGNTEAFF
TGTGCCAGCAGTGACCCCTCAGGGGGTAACACTGAAGCTTTCTTT
>TRBV29-1|TRBJ1-1|-|-
CSGTGSSNTEAFF
TGCAGCGGAACCGGGTCTTCGAACACTGAAGCTTTCTTT
>TRBV7-8|TRBJ2-1|-|TRBD1
CASSPDRGQYNEQFF
TGTGCCAGCAGCCCAGACAGGGGCCAATACAATGAGCAGTTCTTC
>TRBV2|TRBJ2-1|-|TRBD2
CATSPGGSYGNEQFF
TGTGCCACCTCCCCCGGGGGGTCGTATGGGAATGAGCAGTTCTTC
>TRBV2|TRBJ1-1|-|TRBD1
CARAGTGEAFF
TGTGCCAGAGCCGGGACAGGGGAAGCTTTCTTT
>TRBV7-8|TRBJ2-7|-|-
CASSLGVHRDEQYF
TGTGCCAGCAGCCTCGGGGTTCACCGGGACGAGCAGTACTTC